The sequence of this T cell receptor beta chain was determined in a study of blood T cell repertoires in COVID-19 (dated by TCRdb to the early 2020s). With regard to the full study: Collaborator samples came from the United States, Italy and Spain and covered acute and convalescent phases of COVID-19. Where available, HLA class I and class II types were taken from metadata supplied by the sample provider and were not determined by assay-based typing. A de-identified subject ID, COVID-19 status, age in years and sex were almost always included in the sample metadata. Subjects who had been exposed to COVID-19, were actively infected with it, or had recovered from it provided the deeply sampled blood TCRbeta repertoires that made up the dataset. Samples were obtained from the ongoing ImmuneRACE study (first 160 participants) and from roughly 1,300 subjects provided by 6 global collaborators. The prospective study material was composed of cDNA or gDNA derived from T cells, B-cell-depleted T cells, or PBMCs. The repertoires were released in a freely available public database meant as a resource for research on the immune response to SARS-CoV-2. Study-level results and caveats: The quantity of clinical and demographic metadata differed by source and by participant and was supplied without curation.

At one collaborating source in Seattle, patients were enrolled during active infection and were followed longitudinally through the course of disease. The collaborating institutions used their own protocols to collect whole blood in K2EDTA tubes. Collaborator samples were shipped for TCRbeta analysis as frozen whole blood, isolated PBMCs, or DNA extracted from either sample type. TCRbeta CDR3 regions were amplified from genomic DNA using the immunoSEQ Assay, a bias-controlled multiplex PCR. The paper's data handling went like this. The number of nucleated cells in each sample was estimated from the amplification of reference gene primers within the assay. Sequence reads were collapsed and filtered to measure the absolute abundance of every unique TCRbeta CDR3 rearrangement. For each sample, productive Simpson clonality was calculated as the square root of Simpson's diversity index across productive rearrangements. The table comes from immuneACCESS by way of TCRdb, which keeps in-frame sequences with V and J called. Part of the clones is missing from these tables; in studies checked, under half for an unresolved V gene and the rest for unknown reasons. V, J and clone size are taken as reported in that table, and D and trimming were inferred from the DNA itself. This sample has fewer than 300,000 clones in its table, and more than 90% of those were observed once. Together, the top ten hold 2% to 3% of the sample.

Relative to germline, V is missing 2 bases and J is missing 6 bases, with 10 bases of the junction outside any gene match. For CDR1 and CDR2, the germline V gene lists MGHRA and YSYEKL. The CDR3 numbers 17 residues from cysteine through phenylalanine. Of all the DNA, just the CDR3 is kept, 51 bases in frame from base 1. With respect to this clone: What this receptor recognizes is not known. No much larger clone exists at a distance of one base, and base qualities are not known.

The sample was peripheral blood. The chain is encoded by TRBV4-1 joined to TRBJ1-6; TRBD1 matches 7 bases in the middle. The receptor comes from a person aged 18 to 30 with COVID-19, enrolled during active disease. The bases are TGCGCCAGCAGCCAACCCCTGGAGGGGGCAACTAATTCACCCCTCCACTTT. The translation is CASSQPLEGATNSPLHF.